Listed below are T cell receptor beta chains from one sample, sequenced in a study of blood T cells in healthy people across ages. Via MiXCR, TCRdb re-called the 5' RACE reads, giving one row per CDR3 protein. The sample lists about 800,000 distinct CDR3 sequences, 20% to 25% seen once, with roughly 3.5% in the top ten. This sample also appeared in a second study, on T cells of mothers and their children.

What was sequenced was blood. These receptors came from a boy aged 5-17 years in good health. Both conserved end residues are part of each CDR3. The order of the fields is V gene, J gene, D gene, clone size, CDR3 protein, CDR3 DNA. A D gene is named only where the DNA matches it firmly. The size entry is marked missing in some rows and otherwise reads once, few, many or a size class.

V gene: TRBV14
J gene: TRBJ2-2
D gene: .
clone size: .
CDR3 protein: CASSQAPRVGELFF
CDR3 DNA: TGTGCCAGCAGCCAAGCCCCCAGGGTGGGGGAGCTGTTTTTT

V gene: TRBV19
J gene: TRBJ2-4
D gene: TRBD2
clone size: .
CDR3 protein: CASTGLAKNIQYF
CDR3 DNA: TGTGCCAGTACGGGACTAGCTAAAAACATTCAGTACTTC

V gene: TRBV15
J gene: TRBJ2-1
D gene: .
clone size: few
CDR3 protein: CATSRERGIGSEQFF
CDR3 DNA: TGTGCCACCAGCAGAGAGAGGGGGATCGGCAGTGAGCAGTTCTTC

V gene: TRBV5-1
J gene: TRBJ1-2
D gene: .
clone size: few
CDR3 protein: CASSLGQVAYGYTF
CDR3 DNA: TGCGCCAGCAGCTTGGGGCAGGTCGCCTATGGCTACACCTTC

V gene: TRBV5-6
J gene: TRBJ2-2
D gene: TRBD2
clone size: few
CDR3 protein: CASSPGLAGKNTGELFF
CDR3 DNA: TGTGCCAGCAGCCCGGGACTAGCGGGGAAGAACACCGGGGAGCTGTTTTTT

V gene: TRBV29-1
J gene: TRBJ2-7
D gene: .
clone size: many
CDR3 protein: CSVAQQGNSYEQYF
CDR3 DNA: TGCAGCGTTGCCCAACAGGGTAACTCCTACGAGCAGTACTTC

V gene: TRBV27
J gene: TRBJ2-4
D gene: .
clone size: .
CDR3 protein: CASSLVGGLNDIQYF
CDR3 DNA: TGTGCCAGCAGCTTGGTAGGCGGCCTCAACGACATTCAGTACTTC

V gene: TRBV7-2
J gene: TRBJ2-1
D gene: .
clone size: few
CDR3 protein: CASSLGGPISYNEQFF
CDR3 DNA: TGTGCCAGCAGCTTGGGCGGGCCTATCTCCTACAATGAGCAGTTCTTC

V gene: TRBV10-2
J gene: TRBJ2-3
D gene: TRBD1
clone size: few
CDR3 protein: CASSFGQGESTDTQYF
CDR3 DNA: TGCGCCAGCAGTTTTGGACAGGGTGAGAGCACAGATACGCAGTATTTT

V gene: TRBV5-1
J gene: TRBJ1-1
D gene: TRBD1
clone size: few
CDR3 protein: CASSPGQGSVGEAFF
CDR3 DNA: TGCGCCAGCAGCCCGGGACAGGGGAGCGTCGGTGAAGCTTTCTTT

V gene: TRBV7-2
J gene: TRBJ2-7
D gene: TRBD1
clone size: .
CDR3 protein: CASSYPPGTGGPYEQYF
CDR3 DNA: TGTGCCAGCAGCTACCCACCGGGAACAGGGGGCCCATACGAGCAGTACTTC

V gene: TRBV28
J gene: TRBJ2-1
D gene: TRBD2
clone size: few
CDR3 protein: CASSKGLAGDNEQFF
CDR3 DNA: TGTGCCAGCAGTAAGGGACTAGCTGGCGACAATGAGCAGTTCTTC

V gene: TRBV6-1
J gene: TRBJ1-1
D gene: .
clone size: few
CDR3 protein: CASSEARTMNTEAFF
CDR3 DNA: TGTGCCAGCAGTGAGGCAAGGACGATGAACACTGAAGCTTTCTTT

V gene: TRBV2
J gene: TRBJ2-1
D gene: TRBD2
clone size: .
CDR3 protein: CASSEGAGASYNEQFF
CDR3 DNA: TGTGCCAGCAGTGAAGGTGCGGGAGCATCCTACAATGAGCAGTTCTTC

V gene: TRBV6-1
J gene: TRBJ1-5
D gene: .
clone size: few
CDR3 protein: CASSQTLRGSINQPQHF
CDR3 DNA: TGTGCCAGCAGCCAGACTTTGAGGGGGTCCATCAATCAGCCCCAGCATTTT

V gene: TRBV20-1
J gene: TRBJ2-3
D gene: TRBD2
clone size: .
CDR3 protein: CSAPFPTSGIFTDTQYF
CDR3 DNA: TGCAGTGCTCCCTTTCCGACTAGCGGGATTTTCACAGATACGCAGTATTTT

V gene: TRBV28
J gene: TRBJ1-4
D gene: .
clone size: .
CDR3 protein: CASSFRQGSEKLFF
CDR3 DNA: TGTGCCAGCAGTTTTCGGCAGGGAAGTGAAAAACTGTTTTTT

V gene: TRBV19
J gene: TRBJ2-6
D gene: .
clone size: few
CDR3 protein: CASSSPVRGSGANVLTF
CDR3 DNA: TGTGCCAGTAGTTCCCCCGTGAGAGGCTCTGGGGCCAACGTCCTGACTTTC

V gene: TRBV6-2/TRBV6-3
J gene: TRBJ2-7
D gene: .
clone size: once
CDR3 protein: CASSRGTWEQYF
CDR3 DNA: TGTGCCAGCAGCCGGGGGACGTGGGAGCAGTACTTC

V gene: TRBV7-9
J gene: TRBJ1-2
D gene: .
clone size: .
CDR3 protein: CASSLPRNRYGYTF
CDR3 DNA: TGTGCCAGCAGCTTGCCCAGGAACCGCTATGGCTACACCTTC

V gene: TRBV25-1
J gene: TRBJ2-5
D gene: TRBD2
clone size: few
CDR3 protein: CASDTGGDPRETQYF
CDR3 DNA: TGTGCCAGCGATACGGGGGGGGACCCCCGGGAGACCCAGTACTTC

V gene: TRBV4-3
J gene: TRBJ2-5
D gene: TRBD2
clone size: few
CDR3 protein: CASSQDRASGGYQETQYF
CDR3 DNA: TGCGCCAGCAGCCAAGATCGGGCTAGCGGGGGTTATCAAGAGACCCAGTACTTC

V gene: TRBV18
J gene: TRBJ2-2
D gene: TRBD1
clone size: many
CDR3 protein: CASSPGQGNTGELFF
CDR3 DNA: TGTGCCAGCAGTCCGGGACAGGGGAACACCGGGGAGCTGTTTTTT

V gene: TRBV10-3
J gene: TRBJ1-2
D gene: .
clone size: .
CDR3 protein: CAISVGGGYGYTF
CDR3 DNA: TGTGCCATCAGTGTGGGGGGTGGTTATGGCTACACCTTC

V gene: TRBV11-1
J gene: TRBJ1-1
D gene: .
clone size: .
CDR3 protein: CASSSRRGATEAFF
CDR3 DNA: TGTGCCAGCAGCTCCCGGAGAGGAGCGACTGAAGCTTTCTTT

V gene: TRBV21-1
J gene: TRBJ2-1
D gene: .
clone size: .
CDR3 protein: CASSKYPHRGLDNGQFF
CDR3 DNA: TGTGCCAGCAGCAAATACCCCCACAGGGGGCTTGACAATGGGCAGTTCTTC

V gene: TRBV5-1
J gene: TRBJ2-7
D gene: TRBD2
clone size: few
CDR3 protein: CASSLLAGVEEQYF
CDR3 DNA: TGCGCCAGCAGCTTACTAGCGGGGGTTGAAGAGCAGTATTTC

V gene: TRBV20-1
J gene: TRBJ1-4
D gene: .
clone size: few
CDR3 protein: CSAITGENEKLFF
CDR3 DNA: TGCAGTGCCATTACAGGAGAAAATGAAAAACTGTTTTTT

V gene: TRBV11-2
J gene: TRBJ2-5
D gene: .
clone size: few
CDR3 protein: CASSFGRTAFQETQYF
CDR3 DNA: TGTGCCAGCAGCTTCGGCAGGACAGCTTTCCAAGAGACCCAGTACTTC

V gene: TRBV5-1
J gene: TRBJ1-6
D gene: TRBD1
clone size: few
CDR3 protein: CASSFSGTGNSPLHF
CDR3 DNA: TGCGCCAGCAGCTTTTCCGGGACAGGGAATTCACCCCTCCACTTT

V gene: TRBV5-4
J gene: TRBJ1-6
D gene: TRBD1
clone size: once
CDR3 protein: CASSHRQGAGSPLHF
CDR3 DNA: TGTGCCAGCAGCCACCGACAGGGCGCTGGTTCACCCCTCCACTTT

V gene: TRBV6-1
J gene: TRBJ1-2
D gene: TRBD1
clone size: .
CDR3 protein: CASRKDRETNYGYTF
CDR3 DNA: TGTGCCAGCCGTAAGGACAGGGAAACTAACTATGGCTACACCTTC

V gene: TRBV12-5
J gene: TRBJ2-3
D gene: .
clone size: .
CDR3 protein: CASGLAETTDTQYF
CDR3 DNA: TGTGCTAGTGGTTTGGCCGAAACCACAGATACGCAGTATTTT

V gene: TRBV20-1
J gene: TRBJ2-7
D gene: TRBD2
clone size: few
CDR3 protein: CSASQSGRKGEQYF
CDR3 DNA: TGCAGTGCTAGCCAGAGCGGGAGAAAAGGCGAGCAGTACTTC

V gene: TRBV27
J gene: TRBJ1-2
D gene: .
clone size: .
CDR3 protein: CASSIQGMVGGYTF
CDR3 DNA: TGTGCCAGCAGTATTCAGGGGATGGTAGGCGGCTACACCTTC

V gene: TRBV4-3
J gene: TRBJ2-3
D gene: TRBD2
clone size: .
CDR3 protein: CASSQGGLAATDTQYF
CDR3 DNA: TGCGCCAGCAGCCAAGGGGGACTAGCAGCCACAGATACGCAGTATTTT

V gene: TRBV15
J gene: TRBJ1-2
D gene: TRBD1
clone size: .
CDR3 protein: CATSRGVTGHYGYTF
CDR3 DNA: TGTGCCACCAGCAGGGGGGTGACAGGGCACTATGGCTACACCTTC

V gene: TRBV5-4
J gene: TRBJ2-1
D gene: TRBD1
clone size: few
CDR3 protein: CASSVGQLSSYNEQFF
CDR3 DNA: TGTGCCAGCAGCGTGGGACAGTTGAGTTCCTACAATGAGCAGTTCTTC

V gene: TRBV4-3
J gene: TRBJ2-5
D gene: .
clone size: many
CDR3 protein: CASSQDIGQGETQYF
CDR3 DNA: TGCGCCAGCAGCCAAGATATAGGGCAGGGAGAGACCCAGTACTTC

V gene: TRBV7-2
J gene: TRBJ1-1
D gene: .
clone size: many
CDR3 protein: CASSPTGLNTEAFF
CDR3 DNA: TGTGCCAGCAGCCCAACAGGTTTGAACACTGAAGCTTTCTTT

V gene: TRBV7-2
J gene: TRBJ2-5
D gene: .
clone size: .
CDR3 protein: CASSQGFVLEGRETQYF
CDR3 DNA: TGTGCCAGCAGCCAAGGGTTTGTACTAGAGGGTCGAGAGACCCAGTACTTC

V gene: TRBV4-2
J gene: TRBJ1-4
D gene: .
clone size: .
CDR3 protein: CASIGAFPNEKLFF
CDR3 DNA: TGTGCCAGCATAGGGGCTTTTCCTAATGAAAAACTGTTTTTT

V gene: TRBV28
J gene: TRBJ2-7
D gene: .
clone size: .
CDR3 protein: CASTPLSPDYEQYF
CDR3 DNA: TGTGCCAGCACCCCACTCTCTCCCGATTACGAGCAGTACTTC

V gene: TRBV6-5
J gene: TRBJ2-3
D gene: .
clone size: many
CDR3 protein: CASSVAGTDTQYF
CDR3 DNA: TGTGCCAGCAGTGTAGCGGGCACAGATACGCAGTATTTT

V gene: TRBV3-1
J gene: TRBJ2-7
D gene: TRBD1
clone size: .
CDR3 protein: CASSQDGQDFEQYF
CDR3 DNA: TGTGCCAGCAGCCAGGACGGACAGGATTTTGAGCAGTACTTC

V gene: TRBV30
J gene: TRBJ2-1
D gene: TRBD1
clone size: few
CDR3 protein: CASDREPYNEQFF
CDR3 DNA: TGTGCCTCTGACAGGGAACCCTACAATGAGCAGTTCTTC

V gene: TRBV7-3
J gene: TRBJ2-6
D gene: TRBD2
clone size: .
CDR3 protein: CASSHPASGDSLRGANVLTF
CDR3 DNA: TGTGCCAGCAGCCACCCAGCGAGCGGGGATAGTCTACGGGGGGCCAACGTCCTGACTTTC

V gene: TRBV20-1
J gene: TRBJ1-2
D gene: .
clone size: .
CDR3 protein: CSARYTVNYGYTF
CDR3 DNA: TGCAGTGCTAGATACACCGTAAACTATGGCTACACCTTC

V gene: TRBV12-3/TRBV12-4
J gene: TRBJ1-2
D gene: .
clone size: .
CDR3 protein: CASSAQNYGYTF
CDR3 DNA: TGTGCCAGCAGTGCGCAGAACTATGGCTACACCTTC

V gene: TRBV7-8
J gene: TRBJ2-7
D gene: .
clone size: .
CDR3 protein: CASSSQKDEQYF
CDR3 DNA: TGTGCCAGCAGCTCCCAAAAGGATGAGCAGTACTTC

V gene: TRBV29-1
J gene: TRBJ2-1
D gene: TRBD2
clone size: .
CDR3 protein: CSVHGLAGALNEQFF
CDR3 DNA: TGCAGCGTCCACGGACTAGCGGGAGCACTTAATGAGCAGTTCTTC

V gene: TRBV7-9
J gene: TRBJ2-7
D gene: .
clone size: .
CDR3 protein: CASSLAGRAGEQYF
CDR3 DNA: TGTGCCAGCAGCTTGGCGGGCAGGGCGGGGGAGCAGTACTTC

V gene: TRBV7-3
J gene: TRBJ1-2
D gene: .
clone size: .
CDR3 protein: CASSLRSGGGYTF
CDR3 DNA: TGTGCCAGCAGCTTAAGGTCGGGGGGAGGCTACACCTTC

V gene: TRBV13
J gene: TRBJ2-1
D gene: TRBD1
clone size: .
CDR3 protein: CASSPRNPGTGGSEQFF
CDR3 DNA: TGTGCCAGCAGCCCACGAAACCCCGGGACAGGGGGCAGTGAGCAGTTCTTC

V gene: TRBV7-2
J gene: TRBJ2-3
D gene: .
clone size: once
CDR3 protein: CASSLQRAAGADTQYF
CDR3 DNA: TGTGCCAGCAGCTTACAGCGGGCCGCAGGGGCAGATACGCAGTATTTT

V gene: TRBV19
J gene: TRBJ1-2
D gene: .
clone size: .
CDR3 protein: CASTERRSYGYTF
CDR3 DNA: TGTGCCAGTACCGAGAGGCGGAGCTATGGCTACACCTTC

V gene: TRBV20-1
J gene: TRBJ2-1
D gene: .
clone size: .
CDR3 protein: CSARGSGTSSYNEQFF
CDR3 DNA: TGCAGTGCGCGGGGTAGCGGCACAAGCTCCTACAATGAGCAGTTCTTC

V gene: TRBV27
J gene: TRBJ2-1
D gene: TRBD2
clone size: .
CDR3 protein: CASRLAGGPVSSYNEQFF
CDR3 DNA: TGTGCCAGCAGATTAGCGGGAGGGCCCGTTAGCTCCTACAATGAGCAGTTCTTC